The 16 T cell receptor beta chains below were found in one sample sequenced in a study of Ad26.COV2.S vaccination and SARS-CoV-2 variants. TCRdb keeps only in-frame clones here, not all; method: immunoSEQ multiplex PCR. The data show 350,000 to 550,000 clones, 85% to 90% seen once. Treatment described: around 19 received Ad26.COV2.S at low or high dose, single or two shots; about 5 received placebo; per-sample allocation not given. Material that was analyzed had been drawn on day 63 after the first vaccine or placebo injection. The sample here was peripheral blood, taken in a trial of Ad26.COV2.S vaccine versus placebo. Every receptor here comes from a person aged 18 to 59 who received the Ad26.COV2.S COVID-19 vaccine or a placebo.

The CDR3 loop reads CASSRDYEQYV. Written as DNA, the CDR3 is TGTGCCAGCAGCCGAGACTACGAGCAGTACGTC. The chain combines TRBV28 with TRBJ2-7; D is undetermined. With 6 bases removed from V and 3 bases from J, the gap between germline ends came to 6 bases. The CDR3 is 11 residues long. Germline V CDR1 and CDR2: MDHEN, SYDVKM.

This sequence joins TRBV5-1 and TRBJ2-5, with a tentative D call TRBD2 (6 bases). Trimming cost V 0 bases and J 3 bases, with 9 bases left between them. The CDR3 extends over 14 amino acids. Germline lookup yields CDR1 SGHRS and CDR2 YFSETQ. This CDR3 reads CASSLARLEETQYF. For the CDR3, the DNA is TGCGCCAGCAGCTTGGCCCGACTAGAAGAGACCCAGTACTTC. Supplemented by reference TRBV5-1 and TRBJ2-5, the full variable domain reads KAGVTQTPRYLIKTRGQQVTLSCSPISGHRSVSWYQQTPGQGLQFLFEYFSETQRNKGNFPGRFSGRQFSNSRSEMNVSTLELGDSALYLCASSLARLEETQYFGPGTRLLVL.

This sequence joins TRBV6-6 and TRBJ2-7; TRBD2 aligns across 11 bases. Germline V gene sequence: CDR1 MNHNY, CDR2 SVGAGI (reference sequence). The CDR3 contains 18 residues. The V gene end was trimmed by 5 bases and the J gene end by 4 bases; junction bases not matched to a gene: 16. CDR3 region: CASSPELAGDPTDYEQYV. CDR3 coding DNA: TGTGCCAGCAGTCCGGAACTAGCGGGAGATCCAACCGATTACGAGCAGTACGTC.

This chain connects TRBV3-1 (or the pseudogene TRBV3-2) to TRBJ1-4; the match to TRBD1 covers 7 bases. The junction had 7 bases not matched to a gene; V was cut back by 4 bases and J by 5 bases. The germline V gene has CDR1 LGHDT and CDR2 YNNKEL (reference sequence). The CDR3 is 15 residues long. The CDR3 here is CASSLTGEGNEKLFF. The CDR3 coding sequence is TGTGCCAGCAGCCTTACAGGGGAAGGGAATGAAAAACTGTTTTTT.

This clone was counted only a few times. The rearrangement links TRBV6-6 to TRBJ1-2; D is unclear. V was trimmed by 0 bases and J by 9 bases, leaving 14 bases between them. CDR3 length equals 14 residues. Germline lookup yields CDR1 MNHNY and CDR2 SVGAGI (reference sequence). The CDR3 is CASSYSEGGYSYTF. The CDR3 DNA reads TGTGCCAGCAGTTACTCGGAGGGCGGGTATAGCTACACCTTC.

This clone has at least ten counts. The chain couples TRBV6-1 to TRBJ2-3; a possible D gene is TRBD2 (6 bases). CDR1 and CDR2 (germline): MNHNS, SASEGT. Trimming removed 1 base from V and 0 bases from J, with 8 bases in between. CDR3 length equals 15 residues. Here the CDR3 DNA reads TGTGCCAGCAGTGAAGAGGAGGGTAGCACAGATACGCAGTATTTT. As protein: CASSEEEGSTDTQYF.

The rearrangement uses TRBV3-1 (or the pseudogene TRBV3-2) and TRBJ2-3; D not certain. This CDR3 is built from 13 residues. Trimming took 0 bases from V and 9 from J, leaving 10 bases between them. Germline-derived CDR1 and CDR2 are LGHDT and YNNKEL (reference sequence). The CDR3 here is CASSQEALGTQYF. CDR3 coding DNA: TGTGCCAGCAGCCAAGAGGCTCTGGGGACGCAGTATTTT.

In DNA form, the CDR3 reads TGTGCCAGCAGCTTAGTAATGACAGAGATCACTGAAGCTTTCTTT. This sequence encodes CASSLVMTEITEAFF. The chain joins TRBV7-2 to TRBJ1-1; a weak D match, TRBD1 (5 bases). Between the trimmed V and J ends, which lost 1 base and 4 bases, there was a span of 13 bases. Germline V gene sequence: CDR1 SGHTA, CDR2 FQGNSA. The CDR3 runs 15 residues. The variable domain in full, completed from reference TRBV7-2 and TRBJ1-1, reads GAGVSQSPSNKVTEKGKDVELRCDPISGHTALYWYRQSLGQGLEFLIYFQGNSAPDKSGLPSDRFSAERTGGSVSTLTIQRTQQEDSAVYLCASSLVMTEITEAFFGQGTRLTVV.

The V call is TRBV7-7, the J call TRBJ2-7; D is perhaps TRBD1 (7 bases). Per germline, CDR1 SSHAT and CDR2 FNYEAQ (reference sequence). The CDR3 loop spans 15 amino acids. For the CDR3, the DNA is TGTGCTAGCAGCTTTCGGGGGACAGCTCCCTACGAGCAGTACGTC. Translation: CASSFRGTAPYEQYV.

The chain recombines TRBV11-2 with TRBJ1-5; TRBD1 agrees at 7 bases. The germline CDR1 and CDR2 sequences are SGHAT and FQNNGV. The length of the CDR3 is 16 residues. With 5 bases clipped from V and 7 bases from J, the junction kept 14 bases outside the gene matches. The CDR3 DNA is TGTGCCAGCAGCGCCAAGGACAGGCAGTTTGGGCAGCCCCAGCATTTT. It specifies CASSAKDRQFGQPQHF.

This rearrangement joins TRBV6-5 to TRBJ2-7; D perhaps matches TRBD1 (5 bases). The CDR3 is 14 residues long. Trimming left V 8 bases short and J 0 bases short, with 14 bases between. CDR1 is MNHEY, CDR2 SVGAGI, per germline. The CDR3 DNA is TGTGCCAGCTTCCGAGACAGTAACTCCTACGAGCAGTACTTC. Translation: CASFRDSNSYEQYF.

The chain couples TRBV7-3 to TRBJ2-3, with 11 bases matching TRBD2. The CDR3 totals 15 residues. Germline V lookup: CDR1 SGHTA, CDR2 FQGTGA. V shed 5 bases, J shed 6 bases, and the junction held 7 bases outside the gene matches. Here the CDR3 reads CASSPLAGGLDTQYF. The DNA for the CDR3 is TGTGCCAGCAGCCCTCTAGCGGGAGGTTTGGATACGCAGTATTTT.

The chain joins TRBV7-2 to TRBJ2-7; D is possibly TRBD2 (5 bases). This CDR3 has 13 residues. Germline CDR1 and CDR2: SGHTA and FQGNSA. The V end lost 3 bases, the J end lost 4 bases, and 10 bases lay between the germline ends. The CDR3 nucleotides are TGTGCCAGCAGCTTTTCCAAGCGGTACGAGCAGTACGTC. Its protein is CASSFSKRYEQYV.

This chain joins TRBV7-2 and TRBJ1-2; D is perhaps TRBD1 (6 bases). Trimming took off 4 bases at V and 6 bases at J, with 15 bases between the two ends. From germline, CDR1 is SGHTA and CDR2 FQGNSA. The CDR3 sequence is 14 residues long. CDR3 coding DNA: TGTGCCAGCAGCTCTCTTCGGGGGCTGGATGGCTACACCTTC. Translation: CASSSLRGLDGYTF.

V gene TRBV7-3 combines with J gene TRBJ2-1, with a weak D call TRBD2 (5 bases). This CDR3 is built from 13 residues. V was clipped by 4 bases and J by 7 bases, with 11 bases between them. Looked up from germline, CDR1 is SGHTA and CDR2 is FQGTGA. Here the CDR3 DNA reads TGTGCCAGCAGCTCGAGGACTGATAATGAGCAGTTCTTC. Its protein is CASSSRTDNEQFF.

The chain couples TRBV9 to TRBJ2-3; 9 nucleotides agree with TRBD2. Trimming removed 6 bases from V and 1 base from J; junction bases left unmatched: 12. Germline-derived CDR1 and CDR2 are SGDLS and YYNGEE. The length of the CDR3 is 17 residues. The CDR3 nucleotides are TGTGCCAGCACCGCTCTAGCGGGGCGGGTGGGCACAGATACGCAGTATTTT. Encoded protein: CASTALAGRVGTDTQYF.